This T cell receptor beta chain was identified in a study of OX40 agonist ivuxolimab in advanced cancers. Only a few counts were recorded for this clone. V lost 4 bases, J lost 1 base, and 13 bases lay in between. CDR3 length: 15 amino acids. Germline lookup yields CDR1 KGHSH and CDR2 LQKENI. Patients who had autoimmune disease history or got systemic immunosuppression were left out. Profiled with immunoSEQ multiplex PCR; TCRdb holds only in-frame clones, not every one. The sample shows about 77,000 clones, approximately 82% of them seen only once. The chain links TRBV18 to TRBJ1-1; D ambiguous. The sequence derives from an adult with an advanced solid tumor such as melanoma, head and neck, liver or kidney cancer. Here the sequenced sample was CD4+ or CD8+ T cells sorted from blood, taken in a trial of the OX40 agonist ivuxolimab. CDR3 nucleotides: TGTGCCAGCTCACTAGCGGGGAGACAGAACACTGAAGCTTTCTTT. This sequence encodes CASSLAGRQNTEAFF.